The 12 T cell receptor beta chains below all came from one sample that was sequenced in a study of identical twins. TCRdb redid the calling of the 5' RACE reads with MiXCR, one entry per CDR3 protein. The data hold approximately 680,000 distinct CDR3 sequences, with less than 9% observed a single time. The same data also went into a second study, on yellow fever vaccine responses in identical twins.

The sample consisted of PBMCs. These receptors were collected from a woman younger than 35 in good health.

This clonotype was seen only a few times. The chain uses TRBV6-1 and TRBJ1-5; D remains unclear. Germline values: CDR1 MNHNS, CDR2 SASEGT. This CDR3 comprises 18 residues. V was trimmed by 1 base and J by 2 bases, leaving 18 bases between them. The CDR3 region has the DNA TGTGCCAGCAGTGAAGGTTCAGGTTGGGTTTCGGGCAATCAGCCCCAGCATTTT. Residues: CASSEGSGWVSGNQPQHF.

The sample holds a few counts of this clonotype. The chain recombines TRBV9 with TRBJ2-5; 7 nucleotides line up with TRBD1. The CDR3 sequence is 14 residues long. Per the germline V gene, CDR1 is SGDLS and CDR2 is YYNGEE. V was clipped by 0 bases and J by 4 bases; unmatched bases: 3. The CDR3 region is CASSVVPGGETQYF. The CDR3 DNA reads TGTGCCAGCAGCGTAGTGCCAGGGGGAGAGACCCAGTACTTC. Filled out from reference TRBV9 and TRBJ2-5, the complete variable domain reads DSGVTQTPKHLITATGQRVTLRCSPRSGDLSVYWYQQSLDQGLQFLIQYYNGEERAKGNILERFSAQQFPDLHSELNLSSLELGDSALYFCASSVVPGGETQYFGPGTRLLVL.

This clonotype came up a few times. The V call is TRBV20-1, the J call TRBJ2-7; a weak D match, TRBD2 (5 bases). CDR3 length: 13 residues. V was cut by 6 bases and J by 2 bases, with 14 bases left in between. The germline V gene has CDR1 DFQATT and CDR2 SNEGSKA (reference sequence). CDR3: CSASLRGTYEQYF. Here the CDR3 DNA reads TGCAGTGCCAGTCTGAGAGGGACCTACGAGCAGTACTTC.

There are a few counts of this clonotype. The chain has TRBV11-2 and TRBJ2-3; TRBD1 agrees at 8 bases. Germline V gives CDR1 SGHAT, CDR2 FQNNGV. The CDR3 runs 17 residues. V lost 5 bases and J lost 5; bases outside the gene matches: 15. The CDR3 spells CASSGLGTRGRGDTQYF. CDR3 in DNA: TGTGCCAGCAGCGGCTTAGGTACCAGGGGGCGTGGAGATACGCAGTATTTT.

The sample holds a few counts of this clonotype. This rearrangement joins TRBV28 to TRBJ2-7; no definite D call. This CDR3 has 13 amino acids. Trimming shortened V by 4 bases and J by 0 bases, and 7 bases separated the two germline ends. The germline CDR1 and CDR2 sequences are MDHEN and SYDVKM. The CDR3 DNA follows: TGTGCCAGCAGTTCCCCGGGCTCCTACGAGCAGTACGTC. As protein: CASSSPGSYEQYV.

This clonotype was counted between two and nine times. This chain joins TRBV25-1 and TRBJ1-1; 7 nucleotides match TRBD1. Germline loops: CDR1 MGHDK, CDR2 SYGVNS. After removal of 7 bases from V and 6 bases from J, the junction contained 5 bases not matched to a gene. The CDR3 loop spans 12 amino acids. The CDR3 reads CASTRDSSEAFF. CDR3 nucleotides: TGTGCCAGCACCCGGGACAGCTCTGAAGCTTTCTTT.

This clonotype was found many times. This chain uses TRBV7-6 with TRBJ2-5; D is undetermined. The CDR3 is 12 residues long. CDR1 SGHVS and CDR2 FNYEAQ come from the germline V gene. Trimming removed 4 bases at V and 4 bases at J, with 7 bases between. In DNA, the CDR3 is TGTGCCAGCAGCTCGGTCGGAGAGACCCAGTACTTC. Amino acid sequence: CASSSVGETQYF. Complete variable domain (other parts from reference TRBV7-6 and TRBJ2-5): GAGVSQSPRYKVTKRGQDVALRCDPISGHVSLYWYRQALGQGPEFLTYFNYEAQQDKSGLPNDRFSAERPEGSISTLTIQRTEQRDSAMYRCASSSVGETQYFGPGTRLLVL.

A few counts support this clonotype. The V gene is TRBV28, the J gene TRBJ2-1; D is unclear. The germline CDR1 and CDR2 sequences are MDHEN and SYDVKM. This CDR3 has 16 amino acids. V lost 8 bases and J 8 bases, leaving 25 bases between the germline ends. CDR3 region: CASLSSLGLGSHEQFF. The DNA for the CDR3 is TGTGCCAGCCTTTCGTCTTTGGGTTTGGGGTCTCATGAGCAGTTCTTC.

In this sample, this clonotype turned up a few times. The chain joins TRBV5-1 to TRBJ1-1; the D gene is possibly TRBD1 (5 bases). V was pared by 6 bases and J by 0 bases, with 15 bases between. The CDR3 loop spans 15 amino acids. Germline values: CDR1 SGHRS, CDR2 YFSETQ. The CDR3 loop is CASKPLQGLNTEAFF. In nucleotides, the CDR3 is TGCGCCAGCAAACCCCTCCAGGGCCTGAACACTGAAGCTTTCTTT. The entire variable domain, with the rest obtained from reference TRBV5-1 and TRBJ1-1, is as follows: KAGVTQTPRYLIKTRGQQVTLSCSPISGHRSVSWYQQTPGQGLQFLFEYFSETQRNKGNFPGRFSGRQFSNSRSEMNVSTLELGDSALYLCASKPLQGLNTEAFFGQGTRLTVV.

This clonotype was recorded many times. The chain joins TRBV12-3 or TRBV12-4 to TRBJ2-7; 7 positions agree with TRBD1. The CDR3 covers 15 residues. The V and J ends lost 5 bases and 3 bases, in that order; junction bases with no gene match: 10. This CDR3 reads CASSPRDREVYEQYF. In DNA form, the CDR3 reads TGTGCCAGCAGTCCCCGAGACAGGGAAGTCTACGAGCAGTACTTC.

The genes are TRBV10-3 and TRBJ2-1; D uncertain. This CDR3 spans 12 amino acids. From germline, CDR1 is ENHRY and CDR2 SYGVKD. The V gene lost 10 bases and the J gene lost 5 bases, with 12 bases spanning the gap. CDR3: CATAPGDNEQFF. The CDR3 DNA follows: TGTGCCACCGCGCCAGGTGACAATGAGCAGTTCTTC.

CDR3 loop: CASSSRGPNEQFF. Written as DNA, the CDR3 is TGTGCCAGCAGTTCTAGGGGACCCAATGAGCAGTTCTTC. The chain is built from TRBV6-5 and TRBJ2-1; D may match TRBD1 or TRBD2 (5 bases each). The CDR3 has 13 amino acids. V lost 4 bases to trimming and J lost 6 bases, with 10 bases between them. Germline CDR1 reads MNHEY; CDR2 reads SVGAGI.